One and the same sample provided the 14 T cell receptor beta chains below, sequenced in a study of a mutant IDH1 vaccine in newly diagnosed glioma. No antigens are known for them. TCRdb's table, derived via immunoSEQ multiplex PCR, lists solely in-frame clones and lacks some. The sample has about 56,000 clones, roughly nine tenths seen once. The sample's time point: week 35, safety follow-up. Vaccine doses each comprised 300 ug of mutant IDH1 20-mer peptide, with topical imiquimod. The sequencing here drew on PBMCs, taken from a glioma patient whose treatment included an IDH1 peptide vaccine. These receptors were collected from a man aged 35-49 years with glioma.

This rearrangement joins TRBV6-1 to TRBJ1-2; D is unresolved. V lost 1 base to trimming and J lost 8 bases, with 14 bases between them. From germline, CDR1 is MNHNS and CDR2 SASEGT. There are 14 residues in the CDR3. For the CDR3, the DNA is TGTGCCAGCAGTGAAGTTGGTCTGGGCATGGGCTACACCTTC. Translated, it gives CASSEVGLGMGYTF.

The chain uses TRBV5-1 and TRBJ2-7; the D gene is possibly TRBD1 (5 bases). Germline CDR1 SGHRS, CDR2 YFSETQ. The CDR3 length is 10 residues. The germline V and J ends were trimmed by 6 bases and 9 bases, with 10 bases remaining between them. The CDR3 DNA sequence: TGCGCCAGCAAAACTCAGGGGCAGTACTTC. This sequence encodes CASKTQGQYF. The full variable domain, completed using reference TRBV5-1 and TRBJ2-7, is KAGVTQTPRYLIKTRGQQVTLSCSPISGHRSVSWYQQTPGQGLQFLFEYFSETQRNKGNFPGRFSGRQFSNSRSEMNVSTLELGDSALYLCASKTQGQYFGPGTRLTVT.

This rearrangement joins TRBV7-9 to TRBJ2-1; 9 bases fit TRBD2. Germline V gives CDR1 SEHNR, CDR2 FQNEAQ (reference sequence). V shed 5 bases, J shed 7 bases, and the junction held 12 bases outside the gene matches. CDR3 length: 16 residues. The CDR3 DNA reads TGTGCCAGCAGCCCCTTAGCGGGAGTGGGGTGGAATGAGCAGTTCTTC. Its translation is CASSPLAGVGWNEQFF. The entire variable domain, with the rest obtained from reference TRBV7-9 and TRBJ2-1, is as follows: DTGVSQNPRHKITKRGQNVTFRCDPISEHNRLYWYRQTLGQGPEFLTYFQNEAQLEKSRLLSDRFSAERPKGSFSTLEIQRTEQGDSAMYLCASSPLAGVGWNEQFFGPGTRLTVL.

The chain combines TRBV2 with TRBJ2-7; D not resolved. The CDR3 covers 13 residues. Germline assignment: CDR1 SNHLY and CDR2 FYNNEI. V was trimmed by 7 bases and J by 0 bases, leaving 10 bases between them. CDR3 residues: CASKPVLSYEQYF. In DNA, the CDR3 is TGTGCCAGCAAACCGGTGCTCTCCTACGAGCAGTACTTC.

The chain combines TRBV5-6 with TRBJ2-2; D perhaps matches TRBD1 (5 bases). The V end lost 7 bases, the J end lost 1 base, and 11 bases lay between the germline ends. This CDR3 has 14 amino acids. Per the germline V gene, CDR1 is SGHDT and CDR2 is YYEEEE. The CDR3 is CASGPGMNTGELFF. CDR3 nucleotides: TGTGCCAGCGGTCCAGGGATGAACACCGGGGAGCTGTTTTTT.

The rearrangement links TRBV2 to TRBJ1-1; tentatively, D is TRBD1 (5 bases). The length of the CDR3 is 14 residues. V lost 11 bases and J lost 1, with 17 bases in between. Per the germline V gene, CDR1 is SNHLY and CDR2 is FYNNEI. DNA of the CDR3: TGTGCCGCCAGGGTTTTCCAAGCGAACACTGAAGCTTTCTTT. Protein: CAARVFQANTEAFF.

The chain joins TRBV5-1 to TRBJ1-4; TRBD1 agrees at 7 bases. V trimming: 5 bases; J trimming: 7 bases; junction bases outside the gene matches: 11. CDR3 length equals 15 residues. Germline CDR1 SGHRS, CDR2 YFSETQ. CDR3 sequence (DNA): TGCGCCAGCAGTTCCGACAGGGTTCGGGGTGAAAAACTGTTTTTT. Amino acid sequence: CASSSDRVRGEKLFF.

The chain combines TRBV9 with TRBJ2-7; D might be TRBD2 (6 bases). The CDR3 is 14 amino acids. Deletions cut 2 bases from V and 4 bases from J, with 13 bases between. Germline values: CDR1 SGDLS, CDR2 YYNGEE. CDR3 loop: CASSVSGGEYEQYF. The CDR3, as DNA: TGTGCCAGCAGCGTTAGCGGAGGGGAGTACGAGCAGTACTTC.

V and J are TRBV5-1 and TRBJ1-1; no firm D call. The CDR3 is 11 amino acids. The germline gives CDR1 SGHRS, CDR2 YFSETQ. V gave up 4 bases and J gave up 2 bases, with 3 bases separating them. The CDR3 nucleotides read TGCGCCAGCAGCGTAAACACTGAAGCTTTCTTT. Its protein is CASSVNTEAFF.

The rearrangement joins TRBV19 to TRBJ1-5; 8 positions match TRBD1. This CDR3 has 15 residues. Germline values: CDR1 LNHDA, CDR2 SQIVND (reference sequence). V lost 6 bases, J lost 9 bases, and 13 bases stayed unmatched. The CDR3 DNA sequence: TGTGCCAGTAGAGGTGGGGGGACAGGAGAGCGGCCCCAGCATTTT. This sequence encodes CASRGGGTGERPQHF.

The chain couples TRBV19 to TRBJ2-7; TRBD2 matches 9 bases. The germline CDR1 and CDR2 sequences are LNHDA and SQIVND (reference sequence). This CDR3 has 15 amino acids. The junction had 5 bases not matched to a gene; V was cut back by 3 bases and J by 2 bases. DNA of the CDR3: TGTGCCAGTAGTATCAGCGGGAGGATTACCTACGAGCAGTACTTC. Amino acid sequence: CASSISGRITYEQYF.

This chain joins TRBV20-1 and TRBJ2-5; perhaps D is TRBD1 or TRBD2 (5 bases each). Trimming stripped 8 bases from V and 4 bases from J, with 11 bases between. The CDR3 covers 11 residues. Germline V gene lookup returns CDR1 DFQATT and CDR2 SNEGSKA (reference sequence). CDR3 nucleotides: TGCAGTTTGGGACCTCGAGAGACCCAGTACTTC. Translated: CSLGPRETQYF.

The chain employs TRBV19 and TRBJ1-4, with 9 bases identical to TRBD1. V dropped 5 bases and J dropped 11; count of bases not matched to a gene: 9. The V gene's germline CDR1 is LNHDA and CDR2 SQIVND (reference sequence). The CDR3 sequence is 14 residues long. CDR3 loop: CASSRGQGWGKLFF. CDR3 sequence (DNA): TGTGCCAGTAGTCGAGGACAGGGGTGGGGGAAACTGTTTTTT.

This clone came up a few times. V and J are TRBV15 and TRBJ2-7; 14 bases are shared with TRBD2. Per germline, CDR1 LNHNV and CDR2 YYDKDF (reference sequence). Germline trimming cut 2 bases from V and 3 bases from J; bases unmatched to any gene: 9. This CDR3 comprises 18 residues. CDR3 bases: TGTGCCACCAGCAGAATATCCGGGACTAGCGGGAGCGTCTACGAGCAGTACTTC. It specifies CATSRISGTSGSVYEQYF.